This T cell receptor beta chain was documented in a study of human T cells and chemical hapten exposure. This clonotype showed up just a few times. The antigen is unknown. This may arise from a read error, as a much more abundant clone is one base away. The CDR3 sequence is 13 residues long. Germline CDR1 is DFQATT and CDR2 is SNEGSKA (reference sequence). The ends lost 5 bases at V and 5 bases at J; junction bases unmatched: 5. Study-wide results and limits: A positive correlation with patch test score was shown by PT1 expanded TCR counts. Large CDR3 similarity clusters arose significantly more often from expanded TCRs than from controls. There was no change with DPC sensitization in TCRs above 1 in 1000 frequency.

Time point given: patch test 2, 6 weeks after DPC sensitization. The sample's treatment: therapeutic diphenylcyclopropenone sensitization with weekly scalp DPC. Per the original data handling: There were a median of around 96,000 TCRs per sample, with a range from roughly 20,000 to 750,000. Each CDR3 protein is one row after TCRdb ran MiXCR on the RACE reads. TCRdb, not the original authors, processed these V and J calls. The sample carries tens of thousands of distinct CDR3 sequences, 10% recorded once. This material consisted of whole blood, taken in connection with sensitization to the hapten diphenylcyclopropenone (DPC). This rearrangement joins TRBV20-1 to TRBJ2-3; 9 bases match TRBD2. This receptor was identified in a woman aged 50 to 60 with alopecia areata. Some clones in this sample may be carry-over from other donors' samples. CDR3 nucleotides: TGCAGTGCTGGAGGACTAGCGTTAGATACGCAGTATTTT. It is translated as CSAGGLALDTQYF.